This section outlines one T cell receptor (beta chain) sequence together with its context. The entry originates in a study of blood T cell repertoires in COVID-19. Study context: Specimens from acute and convalescent COVID-19 originated in the United States, Italy and Spain. The analysed material was cDNA or gDNA that came from T cells, B-cell-depleted T cells, or PBMCs.

Study processing details: Counts of nucleated cells, estimated from reference gene primer amplification, were obtained. The table came from immunoSEQ multiplex PCR; TCRdb's copy has only in-frame clones and leaves some out. That table gives V, J and clone size, and the DNA gave D and trimming. The sample has hundreds of thousands of clones; approximately 86% are singletons. Germline CDR1 reads MGHRA; CDR2 reads YSYEKL. V gave up 2 bases and J gave up 8 bases, with 10 bases separating them. This CDR3 is built from 14 residues. Sequences were obtained from peripheral blood. The chain links TRBV4-1 to TRBJ1-6, with D possibly TRBD1 on 5 matching bases. The clonotype originates from a woman aged 80 or over with active or convalescent COVID-19. Here the CDR3 reads CASSQTGGDSPLHF. The CDR3 region has the DNA TGCGCCAGCAGCCAAACTGGAGGGGATTCACCCCTCCACTTT.